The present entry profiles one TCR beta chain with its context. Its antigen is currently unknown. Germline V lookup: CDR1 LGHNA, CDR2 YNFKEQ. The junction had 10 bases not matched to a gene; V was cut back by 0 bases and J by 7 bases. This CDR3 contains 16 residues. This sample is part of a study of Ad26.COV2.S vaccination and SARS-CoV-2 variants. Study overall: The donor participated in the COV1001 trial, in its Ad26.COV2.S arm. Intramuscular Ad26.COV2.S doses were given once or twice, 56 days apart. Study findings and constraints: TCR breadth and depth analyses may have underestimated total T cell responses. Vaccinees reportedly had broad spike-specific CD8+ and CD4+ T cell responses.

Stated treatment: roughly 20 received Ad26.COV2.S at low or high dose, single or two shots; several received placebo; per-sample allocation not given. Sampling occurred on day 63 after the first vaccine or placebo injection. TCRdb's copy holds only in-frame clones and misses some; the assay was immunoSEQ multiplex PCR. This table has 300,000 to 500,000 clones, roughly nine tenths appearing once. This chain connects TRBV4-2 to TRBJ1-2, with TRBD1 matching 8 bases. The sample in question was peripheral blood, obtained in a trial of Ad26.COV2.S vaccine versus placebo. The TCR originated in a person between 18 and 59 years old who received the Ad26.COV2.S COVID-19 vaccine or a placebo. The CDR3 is CASSQELPGGSGGYTF. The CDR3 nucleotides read TGTGCCAGCAGCCAAGAGCTTCCAGGGGGCAGTGGTGGCTACACCTTC.